This TCR beta chain was identified in a study of post-analysis software for immune sequencing data. In germline, CDR1 is SQVTM, CDR2 ANQGSEA. CDR3 length equals 19 residues. Germline trimming cut 1 base from V and 0 bases from J; bases unmatched to any gene: 15. TCR beta cDNA libraries included unique molecular identifiers. MiXCR, applied by TCRdb to the PCR reads, yields one record per CDR3 protein. The sample contains 350,000 to 450,000 distinct CDR3 sequences, 39% of which appear only once. Notes on this clonotype: Its antigen remains unknown.

Whole-study findings and limits: A few TRBV segments (TRBV5-6, TRBV5-1 and TRBV20-1 among them) occurred more frequently in patients than in controls. Controls showed significantly higher normalized Chao1 diversity than did multiple sclerosis patients. F measure grouped same-batch samples tightly together.

This TCR was recovered from a girl aged 2-10 years with multiple sclerosis. Source material: blood. The chain recombines TRBV29-1 with TRBJ2-7; 10 bases agree with TRBD2. This CDR3 reads CSVEVGTRRLAGLSYEQYF. The CDR3 DNA reads TGCAGCGTTGAAGTAGGGACTCGCCGACTAGCGGGCCTCTCCTACGAGCAGTACTTC.